This T cell receptor (beta chain) was obtained from a study of T cells after yellow fever vaccination. In this sample, this clonotype turned up a few times. V shed 0 bases and J shed 2 bases, with 14 bases lying between them. In germline, CDR1 is KGHSH, CDR2 LQKENI. The length of the CDR3 is 17 residues. TCRdb recomputed calls from the 5' RACE reads with MiXCR, one row per CDR3 protein. Here the sample spans some 350,000 distinct CDR3 sequences, roughly 11% being singletons. J is TRBJ2-4 and V is TRBV18; a weak D match, TRBD2 (7 bases). Specimen: PBMCs, collected on the day of the first yellow fever vaccination. The receptor's source is a man aged 18 to 29 who received the YFV17D yellow fever vaccine. The CDR3 spells CASSPPGGGLTKNIQYF. In DNA form, the CDR3 reads TGTGCCAGCTCACCACCAGGCGGGGGCCTAACCAAAAACATTCAGTACTTC.